This T cell receptor (beta chain) came from a study of blood T cell repertoires in COVID-19. The table came from immunoSEQ multiplex PCR; TCRdb's copy has only in-frame clones and leaves some out. The data contain over 200,000 clones, more than 75% of them singletons. The germline V and J ends were trimmed by 3 bases and 0 bases, with 11 bases remaining between them. In germline, CDR1 is SGHRS, CDR2 YFSETQ. The CDR3 has 15 residues. Seattle patients were enrolled during active infection and followed longitudinally. The chain joins TRBV5-1 to TRBJ2-3, with D maybe TRBD2 (6 bases). Sample: peripheral blood. This TCR derives from a man aged 45-60 years with COVID-19, enrolled during active disease. CDR3 loop: CASSSSGPSTDTQYF. In DNA form, the CDR3 reads TGCGCCAGCAGCTCAAGCGGGCCGAGCACAGATACGCAGTATTTT.